This T cell receptor beta chain was identified during a study of shared clonotypes between healthy human individuals. Donors were healthy HIV-negative adults without recent acute infections or vaccinations. Sequenced by immunoSEQ multiplex PCR; TCRdb stores in-frame clones only, minus some. The data contain over a million clones, 70% to 80% of them singletons. The CDR3 length is 15 residues. CDR1 is SNHLY, CDR2 FYNNEI, per germline. J lost 0 bases, V lost 10 bases, and 11 bases had no gene match. The table lists this clone with many counts. This sequence joins TRBV2 and TRBJ1-2; 7 positions agree with TRBD1. The source is a man aged 18 to 29 in good health. Some clones in this sample may be carry-over from other donors' samples. Sequences were obtained from memory CD4+ T cells from PBMCs. Subset specified: CD45RA-negative fraction. The CDR3 bases are TGTGCCAACCTCCACCGGGACAGAACTAACTATGGCTACACCTTC. Its protein is CANLHRDRTNYGYTF.